This T cell receptor (beta chain) was obtained from a study of cytomegalovirus exposure and HLA in healthy donors. The CDR3 runs 14 residues. CDR1 and CDR2 (germline): MNHNY, SVGAGI (reference sequence). The germline V and J ends were trimmed by 7 bases and 4 bases, with 13 bases remaining between them. The PCR had 60 Vbeta and 13 Jbeta primers. Generated by immunoSEQ multiplex PCR, the TCRdb table keeps only in-frame clones and is missing some. The repertoire holds some 190,000 clones, with 79% as singletons. Sequences were obtained from PBMCs. This sequence originates from a woman in her forties or fifties in good health and CMV-seronegative. This chain uses TRBV6-6 with TRBJ2-2; the D gene is possibly TRBD2 (6 bases). CDR3 in amino acids: CASNQLAVTGELFF. The CDR3 bases are TGTGCCAGCAACCAACTAGCTGTCACCGGGGAGCTGTTTTTT.